The sequence of this T cell receptor beta chain was determined in a study of CD8 T cells in Susac syndrome (dated by TCRdb to between 2019 and 2020). Context from the whole study: The study used repertoire sequencing to test whether antigen drove CD8+ T cell activation and differentiation in Susac syndrome. On the study overall, not on this receptor specifically: The study acknowledged that relatively few individuals were included in the TCR sequencing and HLA analysis.

RNA was extracted with the RNeasy kit and roughly 0.5 to 1 ug was reverse transcribed using random hexamers. The immunoSEQ multiplex PCR assay, which covers 54 Vbeta and 13 Jbeta segments, was used to amplify TCR beta CDR3 regions. PCR amplification bias was corrected using a synthetic template baseline for primer optimization and computational correction. The paper's processing steps were these. Reads were annotated to V, D and J genes according to IMGT and were analyzed with immunoSEQ Analyzer, with only productive sequences retained. Clonality was computed as one minus Shannon entropy normalized by log2 of the number of productive unique sequences. Public and private clones were assessed among the 100 most prevalent clones of each patient and control. A clone was defined as Susac-specific if it was absent from the healthy and MS cohorts, from some 1,100 published viral clones and from other ImmuneACCESS disease sequences. TCRdb itself trimmed the public reads at Q25 with fastp, ran MiXCR and retained productive beta chains. When rows share a CDR3 protein, they turn into one entry using the most common DNA and genes. The V and J calls were not made by the authors but by TCRdb's processing. In this sample the table shows roughly 120,000 distinct CDR3 sequences, about 94% of which occur a single time. The ten largest clones add up to less than 0.15% of the sample.

Points on this clonotype: It has no known antigen specificity. Base qualities are not at hand, and no much larger clone is one base apart.

Peripheral blood CD8+ and CD4+ T cells from healthy donors, Susac syndrome patients and multiple sclerosis patients were profiled using high-throughput TCR beta sequencing. Multiple sclerosis controls were treatment-naive patients with stable or active relapsing-remitting disease fulfilling revised McDonald criteria. Bulk CD8+ and CD4+ T cells were purified by magnetic negative isolation, whereas CD8+ TEMRA cells were enriched by FACS. Blood was drawn into EDTA tubes, processed within 24 hours, and PBMCs were isolated by density gradient centrifugation. PBMCs intended for TCR sequencing were frozen in liquid nitrogen and were later thawed in a 37 degrees C water bath. The sorted or isolated CD4+, CD8+ and CD8+ TEMRA cells reached a purity of at least 90%. The CDR3 runs 15 amino acids, cysteine and phenylalanine included. Only CDR3 DNA remains: 45 bases, in frame from the first base. The germline V gene (reference sequence) provides CDR1 SGHNT and CDR2 YYREEE. V is shortened by 0 bases, J by 2 bases, and the region joining them spans 10 bases.

Here the chain combines TRBV5-4 and TRBJ2-3; TRBD2 might be the D gene, on 7 matching bases. The sequence derives from a human donor with multiple sclerosis. The sequenced sample was CD4+ T cells from PBMCs. At the DNA level, the sequence is TGTGCCAGCAGCTTGGGCGGGGGCAACACAGATACGCAGTATTTT. This codes for CASSLGGGNTDTQYF.